These T cell receptor beta chains were read from a single sample in a study of regulatory T cells in long-lasting Graves disease. One entry per CDR3 protein results from TCRdb running MiXCR on the multiplex PCR reads. This sample has about 220,000 distinct CDR3 sequences, with around 19% found just once. This sample was shared with a second study, whose subject was T cells in Graves' hyperthyroidism and ophthalmopathy.

The sequences come from peripheral blood mononuclear cells (PBMCs), collected at new diagnosis, from a patient treated with antithyroid drugs. The receptor set was obtained from a woman under 40 with Graves disease. Each CDR3 is given without its conserved first and last residue. Fields, in order: D gene, V gene, CDR3 protein. The D gene is left open where the match is weak.

D gene: .
V gene: TRBV10-3
CDR3 protein: AISEMGDNSYEQY

D gene: .
V gene: TRBV30
CDR3 protein: AWIGAGKIGGYT

D gene: TRBD2
V gene: TRBV20-1
CDR3 protein: SASRAGGPNEQF

D gene: .
V gene: TRBV20-1
CDR3 protein: SAMRAVSYNEQF

D gene: TRBD2
V gene: TRBV10-2
CDR3 protein: ASSPPGSGRAAETQY

D gene: .
V gene: TRBV20-1
CDR3 protein: SAREAGRGYGYT

D gene: .
V gene: TRBV30
CDR3 protein: AWSVGDTQY

D gene: .
V gene: TRBV30
CDR3 protein: AWSVLDGYTEAF

D gene: .
V gene: TRBV5-4
CDR3 protein: ASSPPDRTGYT

D gene: .
V gene: TRBV30
CDR3 protein: AWSPTRWGGTEAF

D gene: TRBD1
V gene: TRBV13
CDR3 protein: ASSRGTGVSYNEQF

D gene: TRBD1
V gene: TRBV14
CDR3 protein: ASSHGTGGFYEQY

D gene: TRBD1
V gene: TRBV25-1
CDR3 protein: ASSVGQGQGEKLF

D gene: TRBD1
V gene: TRBV2
CDR3 protein: ASIRYRGEETQY

D gene: .
V gene: TRBV20-1
CDR3 protein: SASIANYGYT

D gene: TRBD1
V gene: TRBV7-9
CDR3 protein: ASSLLGTANTGELF

D gene: .
V gene: TRBV18
CDR3 protein: ASSPIRTAMDYGYT

D gene: .
V gene: TRBV10-3
CDR3 protein: AIRLTSASAYEQY

D gene: .
V gene: TRBV10-2
CDR3 protein: ASLRQNTEAF

D gene: .
V gene: TRBV19
CDR3 protein: ASSIEEGSGALGAF

D gene: TRBD1
V gene: TRBV7-9
CDR3 protein: ASSKPTGGRNSPLH

D gene: .
V gene: TRBV6-5
CDR3 protein: ASSFRTVREGYT

D gene: .
V gene: TRBV25-1
CDR3 protein: ASSGSGGAYNEQF

D gene: TRBD1
V gene: TRBV20-1
CDR3 protein: SARDFRQGVNNEQF

D gene: .
V gene: TRBV28
CDR3 protein: ASSPGLKFSGANVLT

D gene: TRBD2
V gene: TRBV7-8
CDR3 protein: ASSLGRGTSYNEQF

D gene: .
V gene: TRBV12-3/TRBV12-4
CDR3 protein: ASSLGYNSPLH

D gene: .
V gene: TRBV7-2
CDR3 protein: ASSADSSTEKLF

D gene: TRBD1
V gene: TRBV18
CDR3 protein: ASSTRGRRGQDTDTQY

D gene: .
V gene: TRBV20-1
CDR3 protein: SASPVAGNTIY

D gene: TRBD2
V gene: TRBV12-3/TRBV12-4
CDR3 protein: ASSFWAGGSYEQY

D gene: .
V gene: TRBV4-1
CDR3 protein: ASSQEPQLAGELF

D gene: TRBD1
V gene: TRBV29-1
CDR3 protein: SVRRQGASGYT

D gene: .
V gene: TRBV6-2/TRBV6-3
CDR3 protein: ASSEWRGEF

D gene: .
V gene: TRBV28
CDR3 protein: ASSPLGPGTGELF

D gene: .
V gene: TRBV11-2
CDR3 protein: ASSATPNTDTQY

D gene: .
V gene: TRBV2
CDR3 protein: ASSMLAGSYEQY

D gene: TRBD1
V gene: TRBV27
CDR3 protein: ASSPLNGQGARNEQF

D gene: .
V gene: TRBV3-1
CDR3 protein: ASSQDPQGYEQY

D gene: .
V gene: TRBV18
CDR3 protein: ASSPGPSSL

D gene: .
V gene: TRBV24-1
CDR3 protein: ATSDYNRPSGAF

D gene: .
V gene: TRBV6-5
CDR3 protein: ASSYILGGNTIY

D gene: .
V gene: TRBV19
CDR3 protein: ASSRRDSGFQPQH

D gene: .
V gene: TRBV30
CDR3 protein: AWSLRQGYQPQH

D gene: .
V gene: TRBV19
CDR3 protein: ASSDTGWGTEAF

D gene: .
V gene: TRBV12-3/TRBV12-4
CDR3 protein: ASSLRRKLSYEQY

D gene: .
V gene: TRBV7-9
CDR3 protein: ASSFQETQY

D gene: TRBD1
V gene: TRBV12-3/TRBV12-4
CDR3 protein: ASSRQGAFYGYT

D gene: .
V gene: TRBV7-9
CDR3 protein: ASSHDTGNTEAF

D gene: TRBD1
V gene: TRBV18
CDR3 protein: ASSPTGMGQPQH

D gene: TRBD2
V gene: TRBV4-1
CDR3 protein: ASSQSGTRTFPDTQY

D gene: .
V gene: TRBV30
CDR3 protein: ASQDSSYGYT